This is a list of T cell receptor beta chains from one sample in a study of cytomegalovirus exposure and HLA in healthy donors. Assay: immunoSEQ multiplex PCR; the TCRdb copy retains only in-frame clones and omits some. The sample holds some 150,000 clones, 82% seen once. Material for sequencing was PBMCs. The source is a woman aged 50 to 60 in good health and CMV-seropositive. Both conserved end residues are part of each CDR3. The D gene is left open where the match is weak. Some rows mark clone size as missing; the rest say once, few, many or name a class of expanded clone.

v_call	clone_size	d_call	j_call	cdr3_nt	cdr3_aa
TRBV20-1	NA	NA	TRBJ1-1	TGCAGTGGAGGGCTGAACACTGAAGCTTTCTTT	CSGGLNTEAFF
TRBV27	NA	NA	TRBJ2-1	TGTGCCAGCAGTTATGTGAGCTCCTACAATGAGCAGTTCTTC	CASSYVSSYNEQFF
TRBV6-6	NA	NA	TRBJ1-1	TGTGCCAGCAGTGCGACCGGGGGGGTGGGTGAAGCTTTCTTT	CASSATGGVGEAFF
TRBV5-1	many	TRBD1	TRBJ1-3	TGCGCCAGCAGATCGGACAGGGGAGTGAACACCATATATTTT	CASRSDRGVNTIYF
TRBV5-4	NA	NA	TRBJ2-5	TGTGCCAGCAGCTACCTCGGAGAGAAAGAGACCCAGTACTTC	CASSYLGEKETQYF
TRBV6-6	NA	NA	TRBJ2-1	TGTGCCAGCAGTTACGCTCGGAGGGGTGAGCAGTTCTTC	CASSYARRGEQFF
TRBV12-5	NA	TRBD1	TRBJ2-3	TGTGCTAGTGGTCCTGGACAGGGCACAGATACGCAGTATTTT	CASGPGQGTDTQYF
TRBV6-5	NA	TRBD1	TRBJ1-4	TGTGCCAGCAGTTTGACAGGGAATGAAAAACTGTTTTTT	CASSLTGNEKLFF
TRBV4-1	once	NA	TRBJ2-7	TGCGCCAGCAGCCAAGTCCGAGGAGCCTTGTACGAGCAGTACTTC	CASSQVRGALYEQYF
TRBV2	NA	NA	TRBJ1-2	TGTGCCACCCAGGGGAGCTATGGCTACACCTTC	CATQGSYGYTF
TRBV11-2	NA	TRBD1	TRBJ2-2	TGTGCCAGCAGCTTGGGACAGGCAAACACCGGGGAGCTGTTTTTT	CASSLGQANTGELFF
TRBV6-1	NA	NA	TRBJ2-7	TGTGCCAGCAGTGAATCCCGGGGATACGGGATTTCCTACGAGCAGTACTTC	CASSESRGYGISYEQYF
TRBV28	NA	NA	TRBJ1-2	TGTGCCAGCAGTTTACAGGGTCGGGGCTACACCTTC	CASSLQGRGYTF
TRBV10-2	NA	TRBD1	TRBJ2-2	TGCGCCAGCAGCTCCTTGGGCAGGGGGCCACACCCGAACACCGGGGAGCTGTTTTTT	CASSSLGRGPHPNTGELFF
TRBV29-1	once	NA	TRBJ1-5	TGCAGCGTGAAGGGAGTCAATCAGCCCCAGCATTTT	CSVKGVNQPQHF